This section outlines one TCR beta chain sequence together with its context. Its antigen target is currently unknown. No per-base quality is available; no much larger clone lies one base away. TCRbeta CDR3 regions were amplified from genomic DNA by means of the immunoSEQ Assay, a bias-controlled multiplex PCR. The authors' analysis ran thus. The number of nucleated cells in each sample was estimated by amplification of reference gene primers within the assay. To quantify the absolute abundance of each unique TCRbeta CDR3 rearrangement, sequence reads were collapsed and filtered. For each sample, productive Simpson clonality was calculated by taking the square root of Simpson's diversity index across productive rearrangements. Sourced from immuneACCESS, this table was stored by TCRdb with only in-frame sequences that have V and J called. A share of the clones is absent; for the studies checked, an unresolved V gene accounts for under half, and the remainder has no known explanation. D and trimming come from the DNA, and the V and J calls and clone size come from that table. In all, the sample holds approximately 79,000 clones, and about 89% of those were seen once. The ten largest clones represent just under 0.6% of the sample.

The CDR3 numbers 13 residues from cysteine through phenylalanine. Only CDR3 DNA is held: 39 bases, read in frame from base 1. Deletion took 4 bases off V and 3 bases off J, with a span of 10 bases between the germline ends. Sequences SGDLS (CDR1) and YYNGEE (CDR2) are obtained from the germline V gene. These data belong to a study of blood T cell repertoires in COVID-19 (dated by TCRdb to about 2020). For the study in its entirety: Samples covering the acute and convalescent phases of COVID-19 were provided by collaborators in the United States, Italy and Spain. The repertoires were released in a freely available public database intended as a resource for research on the immune response to SARS-CoV-2. The material from the prospective study consisted of cDNA or gDNA derived from T cells, B-cell-depleted T cells, or PBMCs. The sample metadata nearly always contained a de-identified subject ID, COVID-19 status, age in years and sex. The samples were drawn from the first 160 participants of the ongoing ImmuneRACE study and from 1,254 subjects provided by 6 global collaborators. Deeply sampled blood TCRbeta repertoires from subjects exposed to, actively infected with, or recovered from COVID-19 were included in the dataset. Where available, HLA class I and class II types were obtained from metadata supplied by the sample provider rather than from assay-based typing.

Broad study findings and their caveats: Clinical and demographic metadata were provided uncurated, with the amount varying by source and participant.

Each collaborating institution followed its own protocols to collect whole blood in K2EDTA tubes. Collaborator samples were shipped for TCRbeta analysis as frozen whole blood, isolated PBMCs, or DNA extracted from either sample type. Sequencing was performed on peripheral blood. The receptor chain draws on TRBV9 and TRBJ1-1; no D gene call is confident. This clonotype originated in a man aged 60 to 69 with acute or convalescent COVID-19. The bases are TGTGCCAGCAGCCTGGCTCGGGACACTGAAGCTTTCTTT. This gives the protein CASSLARDTEAFF.